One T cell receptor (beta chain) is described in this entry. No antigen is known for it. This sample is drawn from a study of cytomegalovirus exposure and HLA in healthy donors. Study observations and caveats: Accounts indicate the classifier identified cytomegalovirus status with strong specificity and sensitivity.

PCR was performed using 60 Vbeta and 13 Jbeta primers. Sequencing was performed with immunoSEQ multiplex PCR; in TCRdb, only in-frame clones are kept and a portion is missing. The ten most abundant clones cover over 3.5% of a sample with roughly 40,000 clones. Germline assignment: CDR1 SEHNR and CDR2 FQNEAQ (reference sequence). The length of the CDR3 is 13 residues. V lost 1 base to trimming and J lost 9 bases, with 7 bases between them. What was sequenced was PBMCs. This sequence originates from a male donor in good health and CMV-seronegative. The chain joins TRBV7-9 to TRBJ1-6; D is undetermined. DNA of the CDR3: TGTGCCAGCAGCTTAGTATTAGTTTCACCCCTCCACTTT. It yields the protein CASSLVLVSPLHF.